A single sample gave rise to the 17 T cell receptor beta chains below, sequenced in a study of blood T cell repertoires in COVID-19. Repertoires were generated with immunoSEQ multiplex PCR, while TCRdb's copy carries only in-frame clones and drops some. The table lists a few hundred thousand clones, approximately 83% of them singletons. The sample was peripheral blood. Every receptor here comes from a person between 70 and 80 years old with COVID-19, enrolled during active disease.

As concerns this clone: The sample carries other DNA sequences with the same CDR3. V gene TRBV2 combines with J gene TRBJ1-2; D possibly corresponds to TRBD1 (5 bases). Trimming removed 6 bases at V and 6 bases at J, with 20 bases between. The CDR3 is made up of 15 amino acids. Germline V CDR1 and CDR2: SNHLY, FYNNEI. The CDR3 DNA reads TGTGCCAGCAGCCAACTAGTGGGGGGTGGAGATGGCTACACCTTC. Encoded protein: CASSQLVGGGDGYTF.

The chain is built from TRBV15 and TRBJ1-6; D might be TRBD1 (6 bases). This CDR3 spans 14 amino acids. Germline V CDR1 and CDR2: LNHNV, YYDKDF (reference sequence). V was trimmed by 2 bases and J by 8 bases, leaving 10 bases between them. Written as DNA, the CDR3 is TGTGCCACCAGCAGAACCAGGGGTGATTCACCCCTCCACTTT. Residues: CATSRTRGDSPLHF.

This clone came up once. The J gene is TRBJ2-5, the V gene TRBV5-6, with TRBD2 matching 11 bases. Germline V CDR1 and CDR2: SGHDT, YYEEEE. J lost 5 bases, V lost 0 bases, and 3 bases had no gene match. This CDR3 has 15 residues. The CDR3 DNA reads as TGTGCCAGCAGCTTGGTAGCGGGGGGGCCTGAGACCCAGTACTTC. It is translated as CASSLVAGGPETQYF.

The CDR3 nucleotides are TGTGCCAGCAGCTTCCGAGCTAACCTCAATGAGCAGTTCTTC. It is translated as CASSFRANLNEQFF. This rearrangement joins TRBV11-2 to TRBJ2-1; D gene uncertain. Germline CDR1 and CDR2: SGHAT and FQNNGV. The CDR3 loop spans 14 amino acids. Trimming took 3 bases from V and 6 from J, leaving 12 bases between them.

Details on this clone: At one boundary the junction diverges from the germline segment, which might be a read error. This sequence joins TRBV6-2 or TRBV6-3 and TRBJ1-4; 10 nucleotides line up with TRBD1. The CDR3 spans 15 residues. Germline assignment: CDR1 MNHEY and CDR2 SVGEGT. The CDR3 DNA reads as TGTGCCAGCAGTTATGCCAGGGACAGGGGTTGGAAAACTGTTTTT. Protein product: CASSYARDRGWKTVF.

DNA of the CDR3: TGCGCCAGCAGCTCCTTTGGCCTAGACCTTGGCACAGATACGCAGTATTTT. Its translation is CASSSFGLDLGTDTQYF. The chain carries TRBV5-1 and TRBJ2-3, with D unclear. CDR1 and CDR2 from the germline V gene are SGHRS and YFSETQ. The V end was cut by 3 bases, the J end by 1 base, with 18 bases between. The CDR3 is 17 residues long.

The rearrangement joins TRBV28 to TRBJ2-3; perhaps TRBD2 as D (5 bases). Trimming stripped 6 bases from V and 6 bases from J, with 10 bases between. The V gene's germline CDR1 is MDHEN and CDR2 SYDVKM. The CDR3 is 12 residues long. CDR3 DNA: TGTGCCAGCAGCAGCCCGGGGGATACGCAGTATTTT. Protein product: CASSSPGDTQYF.

Points on this clone: A read error is possible here, since a much larger clone lies one base away. This sequence joins TRBV27 and TRBJ1-1; D gene unclear. The CDR3 spans 13 residues. Germline V gene lookup returns CDR1 MNHEY and CDR2 SMNVEV (reference sequence). Trimming took off 2 bases at V and 1 base at J, with 5 bases between the two ends. CDR3 sequence (DNA): TGTGCCAGCAGTTTAAACAGGAACACTGAAGCTTTCTTT. The encoded protein is CASSLNRNTEAFF.

The chain recombines TRBV7-2 with TRBJ1-4; D remains ambiguous. Germline V gene sequence: CDR1 SGHTA, CDR2 FQGNSA. The CDR3 length is 14 residues. V was pared by 0 bases and J by 4 bases, with 6 bases between. In DNA, the CDR3 is TGTGCCAGCAGCTTAGCCCGGGGTAATGAAAAACTGTTTTTT. It specifies CASSLARGNEKLFF. Based on the CDR3 plus reference TRBV7-2 and TRBJ1-4, the full variable domain is GAGVSQSPSNKVTEKGKDVELRCDPISGHTALYWYRQSLGQGLEFLIYFQGNSAPDKSGLPSDRFSAERTGGSVSTLTIQRTQQEDSAVYLCASSLARGNEKLFFGSGTQLSVL.

DNA for the CDR3: TGCGCCAGCTCTCCCTTTTCCGGGAATCTAGAGCAGTTCTTC. Amino acid sequence: CASSPFSGNLEQFF. The chain combines TRBV5-1 with TRBJ2-1; D is perhaps TRBD2 (5 bases). The V end lost 7 bases, the J end lost 10 bases, and 21 bases lay between the germline ends. The CDR3 sequence is 14 residues long. Per the germline V gene, CDR1 is SGHRS and CDR2 is YFSETQ.

The rearrangement uses TRBV5-4 and TRBJ2-7, with 8 bases lining up with TRBD2. V lost 0 bases and J lost 2; bases outside the gene matches: 4. CDR1 and CDR2 (germline): SGHNT, YYREEE (reference sequence). This CDR3 spans 15 amino acids. The CDR3 is CASSLDGLAAYEQYF. In DNA, the CDR3 is TGTGCCAGCAGCTTGGATGGACTAGCCGCCTACGAGCAGTACTTC. The full variable domain, in which reference TRBV5-4 and TRBJ2-7 provide the parts outside the CDR3, is ETGVTQSPTHLIKTRGQQVTLRCSSQSGHNTVSWYQQALGQGPQFIFQYYREEENGRGNFPPRFSGLQFPNYSSELNVNALELDDSALYLCASSLDGLAAYEQYFGPGTRLTVT.

The chain links TRBV5-8 to TRBJ2-1; perhaps TRBD2 as D (5 bases). CDR1 is SGHTS and CDR2 is YDEGEE in the germline V gene. This CDR3 has 14 residues. Trimming stripped 2 bases from V and 6 bases from J, with 12 bases between. The CDR3 is CASSFWERTNEQFF. CDR3 sequence (DNA): TGTGCCAGCAGCTTCTGGGAGCGAACCAATGAGCAGTTCTTC.

This chain's CDR3 is CASSLSGTSEYNEQFF. CDR3 bases: TGTGCCAGCAGCTTATCGGGGACTAGCGAATACAATGAGCAGTTCTTC. The chain joins TRBV7-3 to TRBJ2-1, with 10 bases matching TRBD2. The CDR3 runs 16 residues. Germline lookup yields CDR1 SGHTA and CDR2 FQGTGA. With 2 bases clipped from V and 4 bases from J, the junction kept 5 bases outside the gene matches. Full variable domain (outside the CDR3, taken from reference TRBV7-3 and TRBJ2-1): GAGVSQTPSNKVTEKGKYVELRCDPISGHTALYWYRQSLGQGPEFLIYFQGTGAADDSGLPNDRFFAVRPEGSVSTLKIQRTERGDSAVYLCASSLSGTSEYNEQFFGPGTRLTVL.

This clone appeared once. The genes are TRBV5-4 and TRBJ1-3, with TRBD1 identical over 7 bases. Germline-derived CDR1 and CDR2 are SGHNT and YYREEE (reference sequence). V dropped 4 bases and J dropped 0; count of bases not matched to a gene: 7. The CDR3 is 16 amino acids. The CDR3, as DNA: TGTGCCAGCAGCACTCGACAGGGTCTCTCTGGAAACACCATATATTTT. Translating gives CASSTRQGLSGNTIYF.

The genes are TRBV28 and TRBJ1-1, with 8 bases aligning to TRBD1. V was pared by 5 bases and J by 3 bases, with 11 bases of the junction left unmatched. The CDR3 has 16 amino acids. Germline V CDR1 and CDR2: MDHEN, SYDVKM. Here the CDR3 DNA reads TGTGCCAGCAGTCCTCGCCAGGGGGCTGGGGACACTGAAGCTTTCTTT. Protein product: CASSPRQGAGDTEAFF.

This clone is a singleton in its sample. The chain links TRBV19 to TRBJ2-7; the D is unclear. V lost 5 bases and J lost 6, with 11 bases in between. CDR1 and CDR2 from the germline V gene are LNHDA and SQIVND (reference sequence). This CDR3 has 12 residues. The CDR3 spells CASSRRFGEQYF. CDR3 DNA sequence: TGTGCCAGTAGTCGAAGATTCGGCGAGCAGTACTTC.

The chain has TRBV6-1 and TRBJ2-7, with D possibly TRBD1 on 5 matching bases. The CDR3 runs 16 residues. CDR1 and CDR2 (germline): MNHNS, SASEGT. V dropped 0 bases and J dropped 5 bases, with 17 bases sitting between them. The CDR3 loop reads CASSEAGFRAQNEQYF. CDR3 bases: TGTGCCAGCAGTGAAGCGGGGTTCAGGGCGCAGAACGAGCAGTACTTC.